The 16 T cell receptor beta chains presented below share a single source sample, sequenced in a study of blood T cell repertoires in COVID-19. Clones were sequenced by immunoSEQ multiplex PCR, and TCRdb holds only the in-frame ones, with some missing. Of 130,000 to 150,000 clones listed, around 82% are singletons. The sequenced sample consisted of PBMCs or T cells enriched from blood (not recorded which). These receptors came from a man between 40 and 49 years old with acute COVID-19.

The CDR3 protein is CASSLVSGGSYEQYF. In DNA form, the CDR3 reads TGTGCCAGCAGCTTAGTTTCAGGGGGCTCCTACGAGCAGTACTTC. This chain connects TRBV11-2 to TRBJ2-7; 7 bases line up with TRBD1. V was clipped by 1 base and J by 0 bases; unmatched bases: 3. Germline loops: CDR1 SGHAT, CDR2 FQNNGV. The CDR3 is made up of 15 amino acids. The complete variable domain, with remaining parts taken from reference TRBV11-2 and TRBJ2-7, reads EAGVAQSPRYKIIEKRQSVAFWCNPISGHATLYWYQQILGQGPKLLIQFQNNGVVDDSQLPKDRFSAERLKGVDSTLKIQPAKLEDSAVYLCASSLVSGGSYEQYFGPGTRLTVT.

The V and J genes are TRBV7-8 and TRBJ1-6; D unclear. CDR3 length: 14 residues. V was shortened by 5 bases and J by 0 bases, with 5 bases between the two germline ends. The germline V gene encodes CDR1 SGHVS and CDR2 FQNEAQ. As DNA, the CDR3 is TGTGCCAGCAGCCCTAGCTCCTATAATTCACCCCTCCACTTT. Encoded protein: CASSPSSYNSPLHF.

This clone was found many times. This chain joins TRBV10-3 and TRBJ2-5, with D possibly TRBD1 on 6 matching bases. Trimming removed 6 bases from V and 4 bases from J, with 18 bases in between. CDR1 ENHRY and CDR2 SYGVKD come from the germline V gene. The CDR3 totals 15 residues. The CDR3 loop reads CAISYTGQSGETQYF. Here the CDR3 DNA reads TGTGCCATCAGCTACACTGGACAGAGTGGAGAGACCCAGTACTTC.

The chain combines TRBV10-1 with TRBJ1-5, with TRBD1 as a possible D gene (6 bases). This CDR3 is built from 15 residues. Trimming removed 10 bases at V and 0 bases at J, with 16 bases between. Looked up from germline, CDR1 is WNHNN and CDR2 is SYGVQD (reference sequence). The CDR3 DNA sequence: TGCGCCACAACCCGGGACACTAATAGCAATCAGCCCCAGCATTTT. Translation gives CATTRDTNSNQPQHF.

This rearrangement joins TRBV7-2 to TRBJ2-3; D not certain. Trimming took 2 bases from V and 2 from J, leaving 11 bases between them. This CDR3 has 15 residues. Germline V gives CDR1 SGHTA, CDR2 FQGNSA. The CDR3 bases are TGTGCCAGCAGCTTAAACGGCGGAAACACAGATACGCAGTATTTT. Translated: CASSLNGGNTDTQYF.

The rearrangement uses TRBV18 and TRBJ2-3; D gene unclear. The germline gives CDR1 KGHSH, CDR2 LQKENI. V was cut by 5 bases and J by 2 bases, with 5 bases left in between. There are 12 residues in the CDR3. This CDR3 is CASSSYTDTQYF. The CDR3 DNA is TGTGCCAGCTCATCCTACACAGATACGCAGTATTTT.

The CDR3 DNA reads as TGTGCCAGCAGCTCCCAGACAGGGGTGAGGGCTGAAGCTTTCTTT. Translation gives CASSSQTGVRAEAFF. V is TRBV7-8 and J is TRBJ1-1; TRBD1 aligns across 8 bases. Germline assignment: CDR1 SGHVS and CDR2 FQNEAQ. This CDR3 contains 15 residues. The J segment lost 6 bases and the V segment lost 4 bases, leaving 10 bases of the junction unmatched.

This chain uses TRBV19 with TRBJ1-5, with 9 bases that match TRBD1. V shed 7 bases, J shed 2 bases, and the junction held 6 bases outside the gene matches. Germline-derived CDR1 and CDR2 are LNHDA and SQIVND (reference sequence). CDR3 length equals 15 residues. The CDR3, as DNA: TGTGCCAGTAATGGGGGACAGGGAGGCAATCAGCCCCAGCATTTT. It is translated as CASNGGQGGNQPQHF.

In DNA form, the CDR3 reads TGTGCCAGCCGCCAGGGTTATAATTCACCCCTCCACTTT. Translated: CASRQGYNSPLHF. The chain has TRBV5-6 and TRBJ1-6; D might be TRBD1 (5 bases). This CDR3 has 13 residues. Germline V CDR1 and CDR2: SGHDT, YYEEEE. V lost 7 bases and J lost 4, with 9 bases in between.

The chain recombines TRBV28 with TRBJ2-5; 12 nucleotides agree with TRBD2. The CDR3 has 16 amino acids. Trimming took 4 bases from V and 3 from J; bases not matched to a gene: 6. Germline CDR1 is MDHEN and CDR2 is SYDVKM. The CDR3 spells CASSSLLAGGEETQYF. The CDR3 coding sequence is TGTGCCAGCAGTTCCCTTCTAGCGGGAGGGGAAGAGACCCAGTACTTC.

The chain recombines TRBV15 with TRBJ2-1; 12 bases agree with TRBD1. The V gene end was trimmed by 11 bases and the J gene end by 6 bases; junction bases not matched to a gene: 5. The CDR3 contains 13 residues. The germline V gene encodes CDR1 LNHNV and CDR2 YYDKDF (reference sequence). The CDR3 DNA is TGTGCCGTGGGACAGGGGGCGCGCAATGAGCAGTTCTTC. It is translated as CAVGQGARNEQFF.

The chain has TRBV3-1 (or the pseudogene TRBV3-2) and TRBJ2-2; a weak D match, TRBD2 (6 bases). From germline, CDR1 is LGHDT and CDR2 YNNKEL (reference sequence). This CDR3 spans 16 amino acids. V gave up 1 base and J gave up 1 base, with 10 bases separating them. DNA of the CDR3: TGTGCCAGCAGCCAAGGGGTTAGCGGGAACACCGGGGAGCTGTTTTTT. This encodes CASSQGVSGNTGELFF.

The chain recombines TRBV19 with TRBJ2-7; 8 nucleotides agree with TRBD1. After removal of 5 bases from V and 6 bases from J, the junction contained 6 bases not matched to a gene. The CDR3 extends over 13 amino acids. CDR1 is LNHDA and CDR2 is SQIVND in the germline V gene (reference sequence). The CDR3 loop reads CASSSRGTGEQYF. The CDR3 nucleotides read TGTGCCAGTAGTTCAAGAGGGACAGGCGAGCAGTACTTC.

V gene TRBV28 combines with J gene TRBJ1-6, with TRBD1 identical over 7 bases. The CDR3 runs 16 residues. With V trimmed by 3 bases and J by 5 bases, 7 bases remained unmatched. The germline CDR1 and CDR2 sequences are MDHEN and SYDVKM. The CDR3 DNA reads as TGTGCCAGCAGTTTTGGAGGGGGCGCCGATAATTCACCCCTCCACTTT. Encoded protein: CASSFGGGADNSPLHF.

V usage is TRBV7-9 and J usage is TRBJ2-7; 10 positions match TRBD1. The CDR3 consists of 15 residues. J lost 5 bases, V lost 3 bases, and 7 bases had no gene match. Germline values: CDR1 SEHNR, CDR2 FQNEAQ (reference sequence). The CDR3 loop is CASSFSGTGANEQYF. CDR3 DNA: TGTGCCAGCAGCTTCTCCGGGACAGGGGCGAACGAGCAGTACTTC.

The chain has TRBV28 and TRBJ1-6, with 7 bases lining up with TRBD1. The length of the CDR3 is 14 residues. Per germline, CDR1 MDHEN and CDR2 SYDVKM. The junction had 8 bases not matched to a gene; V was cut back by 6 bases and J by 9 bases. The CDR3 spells CASSTGADASPLHF. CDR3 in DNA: TGTGCCAGCAGCACAGGGGCGGACGCTTCACCCCTCCACTTT.